Listed below are T cell receptor beta chains from one sample, sequenced in a study of vaccination and CD4 T cells after COVID-19. Their recognized antigens are unknown. TCRdb re-analysed the PCR reads in MiXCR, keeping a single row per CDR3 protein. The table has about 13,000 distinct CDR3 sequences, around 47% seen once. The sequencing sample was made of CD4+ T cells from blood, cultured in vitro. Receptors were obtained from a human donor who had recovered from COVID-19. Both conserved end residues are part of each CDR3. D genes are given only for firm matches. Clone size is not always given. Where it is, it says once, few, many or a class for expanded clones.

D gene: NA; clone size: once; V gene: TRBV5-4; J gene: TRBJ1-2; CDR3 protein: CASSLAGGADGYTF; CDR3 DNA: TGTGCCAGCAGCTTGGCCGGGGGGGCCGATGGCTACACCTTC
D gene: NA; clone size: NA; V gene: TRBV21-1; J gene: TRBJ2-5; CDR3 protein: CASSKGRVLSRGLGSQETQYF; CDR3 DNA: TGTGCCAGCAGCAAAGGCCGGGTCCTCTCGCGAGGGTTGGGCTCCCAAGAGACCCAGTACTTC
D gene: TRBD1; clone size: NA; V gene: TRBV4-1; J gene: TRBJ1-5; CDR3 protein: CASSQPTWDRGQIGDQPQHF; CDR3 DNA: TGCGCCAGCAGCCAACCGACGTGGGACAGGGGGCAAATTGGAGATCAGCCCCAGCATTTT
D gene: NA; clone size: NA; V gene: TRBV7-9; J gene: TRBJ1-2; CDR3 protein: CASSSGLGYTF; CDR3 DNA: TGTGCCAGCAGCTCAGGGCTGGGCTACACCTTC
D gene: TRBD2; clone size: NA; V gene: TRBV14; J gene: TRBJ2-3; CDR3 protein: CASSRTSGSTDTQYF; CDR3 DNA: TGTGCCAGCAGCCGGACTAGCGGTAGCACAGATACGCAGTATTTT
D gene: NA; clone size: once; V gene: TRBV28; J gene: TRBJ2-7; CDR3 protein: CASSPHWEQYF; CDR3 DNA: TGTGCCAGCAGTCCCCATTGGGAGCAGTACTTC
D gene: NA; clone size: NA; V gene: TRBV12-3/TRBV12-4; J gene: TRBJ2-5; CDR3 protein: CASSLVTGIKTQYF; CDR3 DNA: TGTGCCAGCAGTTTAGTGACAGGTATCAAGACCCAGTACTTC
D gene: TRBD2; clone size: NA; V gene: TRBV28; J gene: TRBJ2-2; CDR3 protein: CASSSRTSGSITGELFF; CDR3 DNA: TGTGCCAGCAGTTCGAGGACTAGCGGGAGTATCACCGGGGAGCTGTTTTTT
D gene: TRBD1; clone size: NA; V gene: TRBV20-1; J gene: TRBJ1-4; CDR3 protein: CSARVVADRAEKLFF; CDR3 DNA: TGCAGTGCTAGAGTTGTCGCGGACAGGGCGGAAAAACTGTTTTTT
D gene: NA; clone size: NA; V gene: TRBV14; J gene: TRBJ2-2; CDR3 protein: CASSQTGPLNTGELFF; CDR3 DNA: TGTGCCAGCAGCCAAACTGGTCCTCTGAACACCGGGGAGCTGTTTTTT
D gene: TRBD1; clone size: NA; V gene: TRBV6-1; J gene: TRBJ1-1; CDR3 protein: CASSQGGQGNTEAFF; CDR3 DNA: TGTGCCAGCAGTCAAGGGGGACAGGGGAACACTGAAGCTTTCTTT
D gene: NA; clone size: NA; V gene: TRBV11-2; J gene: TRBJ2-2; CDR3 protein: CASSLNWETGELFF; CDR3 DNA: TGTGCCAGCAGCCTGAACTGGGAAACCGGGGAGCTGTTTTTT
D gene: TRBD1; clone size: few; V gene: TRBV6-4; J gene: TRBJ1-2; CDR3 protein: CASSDFYRGQGGYTF; CDR3 DNA: TGTGCCAGCAGTGACTTTTACAGGGGGCAAGGAGGCTACACCTTC
D gene: NA; clone size: NA; V gene: TRBV28; J gene: TRBJ1-1; CDR3 protein: CASSPWTGENTEAFF; CDR3 DNA: TGTGCCAGCAGTCCTTGGACGGGGGAGAACACTGAAGCTTTCTTT
D gene: TRBD1; clone size: NA; V gene: TRBV7-3; J gene: TRBJ2-7; CDR3 protein: CASSATGQGAYEQYF; CDR3 DNA: TGTGCCAGCAGCGCTACGGGACAGGGGGCCTACGAGCAGTACTTC
D gene: NA; clone size: NA; V gene: TRBV6-1; J gene: TRBJ1-1; CDR3 protein: CASSAAGAGTEAFF; CDR3 DNA: TGTGCCAGCAGTGCTGCTGGCGCTGGCACTGAAGCTTTCTTT
D gene: NA; clone size: NA; V gene: TRBV2; J gene: TRBJ1-5; CDR3 protein: CASRRGGGRADQPQHF; CDR3 DNA: TGTGCCAGCAGGAGGGGCGGGGGAAGGGCCGATCAGCCCCAGCATTTT
D gene: NA; clone size: NA; V gene: TRBV7-9; J gene: TRBJ2-7; CDR3 protein: CASRVTGGSYEQYF; CDR3 DNA: TGTGCCAGCAGGGTGACGGGCGGTTCCTACGAGCAGTACTTC
D gene: TRBD2; clone size: few; V gene: TRBV7-6; J gene: TRBJ2-2; CDR3 protein: CASSSRGGVNTGELFF; CDR3 DNA: TGTGCCAGCAGCTCTCGGGGAGGGGTGAACACCGGGGAGCTGTTTTTT
D gene: TRBD1; clone size: once; V gene: TRBV6-1; J gene: TRBJ2-1; CDR3 protein: CASSANSGFRGYNEQFF; CDR3 DNA: TGTGCCAGCAGTGCGAATTCAGGGTTCAGGGGGTACAATGAGCAGTTCTTC
D gene: TRBD1; clone size: NA; V gene: TRBV9; J gene: TRBJ1-1; CDR3 protein: CASSPDGTGGTEAFF; CDR3 DNA: TGTGCCAGCAGCCCAGACGGGACAGGGGGCACTGAAGCTTTCTTT
D gene: NA; clone size: NA; V gene: TRBV20-1; J gene: TRBJ1-1; CDR3 protein: CSASPDGRMNTEAFF; CDR3 DNA: TGCAGTGCCAGTCCGGACGGTAGGATGAACACTGAAGCTTTCTTT
D gene: TRBD1; clone size: few; V gene: TRBV28; J gene: TRBJ2-2; CDR3 protein: CASSARGRDGELFF; CDR3 DNA: TGTGCCAGCAGTGCAAGGGGGCGAGACGGGGAGCTGTTTTTT
D gene: TRBD2; clone size: NA; V gene: TRBV6-2/TRBV6-3; J gene: TRBJ2-3; CDR3 protein: CASSLLSYSGGGTDTQYF; CDR3 DNA: TGTGCCAGCAGCCTACTCTCTTATAGCGGGGGTGGCACAGATACGCAGTATTTT
D gene: NA; clone size: few; V gene: TRBV6-1; J gene: TRBJ2-7; CDR3 protein: CASSEESDGEQYF; CDR3 DNA: TGTGCCAGCAGTGAAGAATCCGATGGAGAGCAGTACTTC
D gene: NA; clone size: few; V gene: TRBV7-2; J gene: TRBJ2-3; CDR3 protein: CASSLGLTDTQYF; CDR3 DNA: TGTGCCAGCAGCTTAGGATTGACAGATACGCAGTATTTT
D gene: NA; clone size: few; V gene: TRBV7-6; J gene: TRBJ2-3; CDR3 protein: CASSLRVSPTDTQYF; CDR3 DNA: TGTGCCAGCAGCTTACGGGTCAGCCCCACAGATACGCAGTATTTT
D gene: TRBD1; clone size: NA; V gene: TRBV19; J gene: TRBJ1-2; CDR3 protein: CASSTGGAGGSGYTF; CDR3 DNA: TGTGCCAGTAGTACCGGTGGGGCAGGGGGCTCTGGCTACACCTTC
D gene: NA; clone size: NA; V gene: TRBV2; J gene: TRBJ1-6; CDR3 protein: CASSGGAGPTAALHF; CDR3 DNA: TGTGCCAGCAGTGGCGGAGCAGGGCCGACCGCAGCCCTCCACTTT
D gene: NA; clone size: NA; V gene: TRBV7-9; J gene: TRBJ2-1; CDR3 protein: CASSLALGDEQFF; CDR3 DNA: TGTGCCAGCAGCTTGGCCCTCGGCGATGAGCAGTTCTTC
D gene: TRBD2; clone size: NA; V gene: TRBV7-6; J gene: TRBJ2-1; CDR3 protein: CASSLAGGIGEQFF; CDR3 DNA: TGTGCTAGCAGCTTAGCGGGGGGTATTGGTGAGCAGTTCTTC
D gene: TRBD1; clone size: NA; V gene: TRBV6-1; J gene: TRBJ1-3; CDR3 protein: CASSQQGSGNTIYF; CDR3 DNA: TGTGCCAGCAGTCAACAGGGGTCTGGAAACACCATATATTTT
D gene: NA; clone size: NA; V gene: TRBV7-9; J gene: TRBJ2-5; CDR3 protein: CASSRDRSETQYF; CDR3 DNA: TGTGCCAGCAGCCGAGACCGCTCGGAGACCCAGTACTTC
D gene: NA; clone size: NA; V gene: TRBV5-1; J gene: TRBJ2-7; CDR3 protein: CASSLGAGLDYEQYF; CDR3 DNA: TGCGCCAGCAGCTTGGGTGCAGGGTTAGATTACGAGCAGTACTTC
D gene: NA; clone size: NA; V gene: TRBV6-2/TRBV6-3; J gene: TRBJ1-5; CDR3 protein: CASSPNSARGQPQHF; CDR3 DNA: TGTGCCAGCAGCCCCAACTCCGCCAGGGGCCAGCCCCAGCATTTT
D gene: NA; clone size: NA; V gene: TRBV28; J gene: TRBJ2-1; CDR3 protein: CASSLRQIPYNEQFF; CDR3 DNA: TGTGCCAGCAGTTTACGGCAGATTCCGTACAATGAGCAGTTCTTC
D gene: NA; clone size: NA; V gene: TRBV6-5; J gene: TRBJ1-6; CDR3 protein: CASSYSTRSPLHF; CDR3 DNA: TGTGCCAGCAGTTACTCGACTCGATCACCCCTCCACTTT
D gene: NA; clone size: few; V gene: TRBV19; J gene: TRBJ2-1; CDR3 protein: CASSIVGGGAYNEQFF; CDR3 DNA: TGTGCCAGTAGTATAGTAGGAGGGGGCGCCTACAATGAGCAGTTCTTC
D gene: TRBD2; clone size: few; V gene: TRBV5-1; J gene: TRBJ2-5; CDR3 protein: CASSLLAGVETQYF; CDR3 DNA: TGCGCCAGCAGCTTACTAGCGGGGGTAGAGACCCAGTACTTC
D gene: TRBD1; clone size: few; V gene: TRBV2; J gene: TRBJ1-5; CDR3 protein: CASRAGTGAINQPQHF; CDR3 DNA: TGTGCCAGCAGAGCCGGGACAGGGGCGATCAATCAGCCCCAGCATTTT
D gene: NA; clone size: few; V gene: TRBV6-1; J gene: TRBJ1-6; CDR3 protein: CASIDRIPSSYNSPLHF; CDR3 DNA: TGTGCCAGCATTGACCGGATACCTAGCTCCTATAATTCACCCCTCCACTTT
D gene: TRBD2; clone size: few; V gene: TRBV5-1; J gene: TRBJ2-5; CDR3 protein: CASALAGEETQYF; CDR3 DNA: TGCGCCAGTGCACTAGCGGGGGAAGAGACCCAGTACTTC
D gene: TRBD1; clone size: once; V gene: TRBV11-2; J gene: TRBJ2-2; CDR3 protein: CASSLHRRDRGPGELFF; CDR3 DNA: TGTGCCAGCAGCTTACATCGAAGGGACAGGGGGCCCGGGGAGCTGTTTTTT
D gene: NA; clone size: NA; V gene: TRBV28; J gene: TRBJ1-5; CDR3 protein: CASSPPNSNQPQHF; CDR3 DNA: TGTGCCAGCAGTCCGCCTAATAGCAATCAGCCCCAGCATTTT
D gene: TRBD1; clone size: few; V gene: TRBV27; J gene: TRBJ2-5; CDR3 protein: CASRGQGRKETQYF; CDR3 DNA: TGTGCCAGCAGGGGACAGGGGCGCAAAGAGACCCAGTACTTC
D gene: NA; clone size: few; V gene: TRBV6-1; J gene: TRBJ1-2; CDR3 protein: CASSEGGVGYGYTF; CDR3 DNA: TGTGCCAGCAGTGAAGGGGGAGTAGGCTATGGCTACACCTTC
D gene: NA; clone size: few; V gene: TRBV6-5; J gene: TRBJ1-2; CDR3 protein: CASSYRSLDYGYTF; CDR3 DNA: TGTGCCAGCAGTTACAGGAGCTTAGACTATGGCTACACCTTC
D gene: TRBD2; clone size: NA; V gene: TRBV28; J gene: TRBJ2-5; CDR3 protein: CASSRGLAEETQYF; CDR3 DNA: TGTGCCAGCAGTCGGGGACTAGCGGAAGAGACCCAGTACTTC
D gene: NA; clone size: NA; V gene: TRBV2; J gene: TRBJ1-5; CDR3 protein: CASSDRGNNQPQHF; CDR3 DNA: TGTGCCAGCAGTGACAGGGGCAACAATCAGCCCCAGCATTTT
D gene: NA; clone size: few; V gene: TRBV7-2; J gene: TRBJ1-2; CDR3 protein: CASSLLSGGEYGYTF; CDR3 DNA: TGTGCCAGCAGCTTACTGAGTGGGGGGGAATATGGCTACACCTTC
D gene: NA; clone size: NA; V gene: TRBV2; J gene: TRBJ1-1; CDR3 protein: CASSDWEWGNTEAFF; CDR3 DNA: TGTGCCAGCAGTGACTGGGAATGGGGGAACACTGAAGCTTTCTTT
D gene: NA; clone size: NA; V gene: TRBV7-2; J gene: TRBJ2-3; CDR3 protein: CASSPSRTDTQYF; CDR3 DNA: TGTGCCAGCAGCCCCTCCCGCACAGATACGCAGTATTTT
D gene: NA; clone size: NA; V gene: TRBV14; J gene: TRBJ1-6; CDR3 protein: CASSKTGVAPLHF; CDR3 DNA: TGTGCCAGCAGCAAGACAGGCGTGGCGCCCCTCCACTTT
D gene: NA; clone size: NA; V gene: TRBV7-3; J gene: TRBJ2-1; CDR3 protein: CASSLDINNEQFF; CDR3 DNA: TGTGCCAGCAGCTTAGATATTAACAATGAGCAGTTCTTC
D gene: NA; clone size: NA; V gene: TRBV6-5; J gene: TRBJ1-1; CDR3 protein: CASSYGGLGNTEAFF; CDR3 DNA: TGTGCCAGCAGTTACGGGGGTTTGGGGAACACTGAAGCTTTCTTT
D gene: NA; clone size: few; V gene: TRBV7-9; J gene: TRBJ1-6; CDR3 protein: CASSFLDPLNSPLHF; CDR3 DNA: TGTGCCAGCAGCTTTCTGGACCCGCTCAATTCACCCCTCCACTTT
D gene: NA; clone size: NA; V gene: TRBV5-4; J gene: TRBJ2-2; CDR3 protein: CASSRQGGNTGELFF; CDR3 DNA: TGTGCCAGCAGCCGACAAGGCGGGAACACCGGGGAGCTGTTTTTT